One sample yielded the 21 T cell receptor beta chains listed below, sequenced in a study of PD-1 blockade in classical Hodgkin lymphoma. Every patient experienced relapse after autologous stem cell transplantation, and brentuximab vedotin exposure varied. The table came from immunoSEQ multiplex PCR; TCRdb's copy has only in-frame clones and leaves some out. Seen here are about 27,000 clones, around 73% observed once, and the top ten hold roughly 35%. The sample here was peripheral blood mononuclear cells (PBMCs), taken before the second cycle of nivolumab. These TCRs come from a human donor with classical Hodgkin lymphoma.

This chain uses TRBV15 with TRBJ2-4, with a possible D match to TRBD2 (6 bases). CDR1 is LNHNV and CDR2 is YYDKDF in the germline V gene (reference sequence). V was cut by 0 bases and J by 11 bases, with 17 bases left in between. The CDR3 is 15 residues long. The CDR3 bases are TGTGCCACCAGCAGAGATTTTGGGGGAGGCGGGGTTCAGTACTTC. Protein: CATSRDFGGGGVQYF.

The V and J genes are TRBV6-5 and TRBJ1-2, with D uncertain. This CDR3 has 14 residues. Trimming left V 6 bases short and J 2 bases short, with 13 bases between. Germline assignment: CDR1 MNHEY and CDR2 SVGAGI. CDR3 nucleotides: TGTGCCAGCAGGGCTGTCAAGGGCAACTATGGCTACACCTTC. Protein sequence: CASRAVKGNYGYTF.

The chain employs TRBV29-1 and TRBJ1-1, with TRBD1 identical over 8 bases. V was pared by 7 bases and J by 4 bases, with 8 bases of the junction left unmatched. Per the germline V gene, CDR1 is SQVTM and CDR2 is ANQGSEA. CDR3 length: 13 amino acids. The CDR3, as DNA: TGCAGCGCCACACAGGGGGAGGGCACTGAAGCTTTCTTT. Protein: CSATQGEGTEAFF.

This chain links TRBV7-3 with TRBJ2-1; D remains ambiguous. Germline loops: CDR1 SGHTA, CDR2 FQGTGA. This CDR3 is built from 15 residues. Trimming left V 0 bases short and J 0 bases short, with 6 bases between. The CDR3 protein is CASSLTHSSYNEQFF. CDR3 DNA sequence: TGTGCCAGCAGCTTAACTCATAGCTCCTACAATGAGCAGTTCTTC. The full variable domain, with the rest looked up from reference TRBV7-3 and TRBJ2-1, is GAGVSQTPSNKVTEKGKYVELRCDPISGHTALYWYRQSLGQGPEFLIYFQGTGAADDSGLPNDRFFAVRPEGSVSTLKIQRTERGDSAVYLCASSLTHSSYNEQFFGPGTRLTVL.

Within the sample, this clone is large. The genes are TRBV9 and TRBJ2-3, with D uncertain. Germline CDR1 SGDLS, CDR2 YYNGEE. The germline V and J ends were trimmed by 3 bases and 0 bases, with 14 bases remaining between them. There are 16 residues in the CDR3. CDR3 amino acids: CASSAPGTPSTDTQYF. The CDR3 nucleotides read TGTGCCAGCAGCGCCCCCGGTACACCTAGCACAGATACGCAGTATTTT. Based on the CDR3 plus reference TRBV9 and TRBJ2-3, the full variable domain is DSGVTQTPKHLITATGQRVTLRCSPRSGDLSVYWYQQSLDQGLQFLIQYYNGEERAKGNILERFSAQQFPDLHSELNLSSLELGDSALYFCASSAPGTPSTDTQYFGPGTRLTVL.

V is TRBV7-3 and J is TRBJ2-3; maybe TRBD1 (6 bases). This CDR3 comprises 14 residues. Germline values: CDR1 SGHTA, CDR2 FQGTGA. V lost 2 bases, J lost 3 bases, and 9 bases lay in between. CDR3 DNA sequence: TGTGCCAGCAGCTTAGTTCAGGGGACAGATACGCAGTATTTT. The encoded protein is CASSLVQGTDTQYF.

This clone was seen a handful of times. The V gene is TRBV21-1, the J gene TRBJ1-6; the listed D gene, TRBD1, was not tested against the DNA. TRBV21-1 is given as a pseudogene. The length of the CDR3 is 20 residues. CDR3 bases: TGTGCCAGCAGCAAGGGGAACAGGAACCTCTTTTACTCCTATAATTCACCCCTCCACTTT. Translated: CASSKGNRNLFYSYNSPLHF.

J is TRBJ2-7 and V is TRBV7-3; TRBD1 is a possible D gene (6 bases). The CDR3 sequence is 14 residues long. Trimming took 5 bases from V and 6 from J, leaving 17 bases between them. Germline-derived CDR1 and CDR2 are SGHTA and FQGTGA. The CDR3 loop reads CASSPTQTGGEQYF. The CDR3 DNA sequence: TGTGCCAGCAGCCCAACACAGACAGGAGGCGAGCAGTACTTC.

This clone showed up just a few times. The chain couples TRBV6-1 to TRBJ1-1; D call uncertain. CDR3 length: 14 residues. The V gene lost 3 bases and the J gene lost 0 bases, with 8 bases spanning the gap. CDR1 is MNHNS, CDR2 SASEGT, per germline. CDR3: CASSDPGMNTEAFF. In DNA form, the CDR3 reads TGTGCCAGCAGTGATCCAGGCATGAACACTGAAGCTTTCTTT.

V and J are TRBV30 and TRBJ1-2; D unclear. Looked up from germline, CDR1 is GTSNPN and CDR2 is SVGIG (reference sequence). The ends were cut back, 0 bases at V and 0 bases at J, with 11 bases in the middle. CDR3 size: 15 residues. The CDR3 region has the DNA TGTGCCTGGAGTGTATTCCGAGCAACTAACTATGGCTACACCTTC. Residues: CAWSVFRATNYGYTF.

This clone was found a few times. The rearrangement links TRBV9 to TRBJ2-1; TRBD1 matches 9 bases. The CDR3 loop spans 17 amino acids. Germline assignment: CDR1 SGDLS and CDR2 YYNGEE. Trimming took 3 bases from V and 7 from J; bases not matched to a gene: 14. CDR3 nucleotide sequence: TGTGCCAGCAGCGCAGACCTATCGGGACAGGGTCGGAATGAGCAGTTCTTC. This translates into CASSADLSGQGRNEQFF.

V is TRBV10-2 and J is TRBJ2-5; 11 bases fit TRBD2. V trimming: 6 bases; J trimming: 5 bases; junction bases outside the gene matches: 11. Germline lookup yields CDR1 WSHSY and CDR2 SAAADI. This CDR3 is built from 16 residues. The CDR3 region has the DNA TGCGCCAGCAGCCCCGGGGTTAGCGGGGGGGTTGAGACCCAGTACTTC. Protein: CASSPGVSGGVETQYF.

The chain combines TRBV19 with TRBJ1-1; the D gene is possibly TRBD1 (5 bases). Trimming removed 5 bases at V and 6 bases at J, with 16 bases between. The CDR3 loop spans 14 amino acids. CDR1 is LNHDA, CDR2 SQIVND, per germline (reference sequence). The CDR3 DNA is TGTGCCAGTAGTCAGGGCGTCTTTGTCTCTGAAGCTTTCTTT. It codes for CASSQGVFVSEAFF.

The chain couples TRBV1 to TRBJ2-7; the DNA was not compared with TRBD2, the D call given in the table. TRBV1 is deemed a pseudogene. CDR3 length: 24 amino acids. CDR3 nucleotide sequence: TGCACCAGCAGCCAGGCCGTAGGGTGTCCTAAATCGGGCCGGAGGGTTTGGTCTTCCTACGAGCAGTACTTC. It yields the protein CTSSQAVGCPKSGRRVWSSYEQYF.

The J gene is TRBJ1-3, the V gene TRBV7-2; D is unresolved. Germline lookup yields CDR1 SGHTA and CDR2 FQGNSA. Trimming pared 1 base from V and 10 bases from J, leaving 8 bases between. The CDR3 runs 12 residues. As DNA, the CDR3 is TGTGCCAGCAGCTTAGTCGCGGGGACCATATATTTT. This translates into CASSLVAGTIYF. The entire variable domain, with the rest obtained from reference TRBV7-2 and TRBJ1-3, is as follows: GAGVSQSPSNKVTEKGKDVELRCDPISGHTALYWYRQSLGQGLEFLIYFQGNSAPDKSGLPSDRFSAERTGGSVSTLTIQRTQQEDSAVYLCASSLVAGTIYFGEGSWLTVV.

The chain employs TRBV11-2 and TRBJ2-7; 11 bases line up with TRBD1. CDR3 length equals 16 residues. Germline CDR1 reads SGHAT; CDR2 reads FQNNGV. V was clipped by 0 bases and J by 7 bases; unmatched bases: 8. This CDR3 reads CASSLDPGQGADEQYF. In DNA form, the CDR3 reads TGTGCCAGCAGCTTAGACCCAGGACAGGGGGCAGATGAGCAGTACTTC. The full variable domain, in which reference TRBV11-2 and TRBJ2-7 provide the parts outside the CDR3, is EAGVAQSPRYKIIEKRQSVAFWCNPISGHATLYWYQQILGQGPKLLIQFQNNGVVDDSQLPKDRFSAERLKGVDSTLKIQPAKLEDSAVYLCASSLDPGQGADEQYFGPGTRLTVT.

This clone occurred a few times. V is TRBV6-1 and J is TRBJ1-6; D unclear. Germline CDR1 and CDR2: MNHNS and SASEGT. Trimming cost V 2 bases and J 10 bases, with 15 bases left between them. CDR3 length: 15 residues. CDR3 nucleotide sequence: TGTGCCAGCAGTGAATTAGGAGGTAGGCGGTCACCCCTCCACTTT. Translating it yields CASSELGGRRSPLHF.

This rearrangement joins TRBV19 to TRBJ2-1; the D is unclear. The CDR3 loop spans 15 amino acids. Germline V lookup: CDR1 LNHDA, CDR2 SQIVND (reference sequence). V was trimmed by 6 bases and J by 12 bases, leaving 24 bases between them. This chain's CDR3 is CASSTRTFLGLGQFF. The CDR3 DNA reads TGTGCCAGTAGCACACGAACCTTTCTAGGGCTCGGGCAGTTCTTC.

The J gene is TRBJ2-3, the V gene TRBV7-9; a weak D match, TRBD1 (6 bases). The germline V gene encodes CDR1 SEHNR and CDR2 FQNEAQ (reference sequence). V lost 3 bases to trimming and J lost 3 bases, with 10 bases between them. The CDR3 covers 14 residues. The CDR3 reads CASSFGTSTDTQYF. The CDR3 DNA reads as TGTGCCAGCAGCTTCGGGACAAGTACAGATACGCAGTATTTT.

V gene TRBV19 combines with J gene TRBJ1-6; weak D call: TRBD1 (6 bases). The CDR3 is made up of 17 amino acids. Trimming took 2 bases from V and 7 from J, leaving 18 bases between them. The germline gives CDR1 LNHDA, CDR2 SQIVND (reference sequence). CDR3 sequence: CASSIISGVQGNSPLHF. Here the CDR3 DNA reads TGTGCCAGTAGTATAATTTCAGGGGTACAGGGAAATTCACCCCTCCACTTT.

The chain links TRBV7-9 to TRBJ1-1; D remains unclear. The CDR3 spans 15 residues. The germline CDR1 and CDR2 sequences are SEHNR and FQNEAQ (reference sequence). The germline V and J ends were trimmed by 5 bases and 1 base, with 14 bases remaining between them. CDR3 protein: CASSPGKGGNTEAFF. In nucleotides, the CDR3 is TGTGCCAGCAGCCCCGGCAAGGGTGGGAACACTGAAGCTTTCTTT.